This TCR beta chain was identified in a study of CXCR3 chemokines and chemotherapy response in bladder cancer. Points on this clonotype: Relative to the germline gene, one junction end is altered; a read error may explain this.

From germline, CDR1 is MNHEY and CDR2 SVGEGT. CDR3 size: 14 residues. Using its own MiXCR run on the PCR reads, TCRdb lists one record per CDR3 protein. The sample shows 8,600 or so distinct CDR3 sequences, around 23% of them seen only once. This receptor was taken from a human donor with bladder cancer that did not respond to neoadjuvant chemotherapy. Sampling took place from a patient whose treatment included neoadjuvant chemotherapy. The chain combines TRBV6-2 or TRBV6-3 with TRBJ2-5; TRBD1 matches 10 bases. For the CDR3, the DNA is TGTGTCAGCAGCCGGGACAGGGGTGGTGAGACCAAGTACTTC. This sequence encodes CVSSRDRGGETKYF.